This note documents a single T cell receptor beta chain sequence. Its antigen remains unidentified. UMIs were attached via template switching, each with a 6-nucleotide sample barcode. For each CDR3 protein, TCRdb gives one entry from its re-call of the 5' RACE reads, without DNA. The sample yields 200,000 to 250,000 distinct CDR3 sequences, of which the top ten take up roughly 7.5%. Blood was collected, roughly 2.5 ml per donor. Total RNA from whole blood was isolated with no T cell sorting. The CDR3 has 15 amino acids. Germline CDR1 reads SNHLY; CDR2 reads FYNNEI. This record belongs to a study of monozygotic twins with inflammatory bowel disease. Study-wide results and caveats: TCRbeta inverse Simpson diversity was decreased in IBD patients versus healthy co-twins.

The TCR was taken from a human donor with ulcerative colitis or Crohn's disease, or a healthy co-twin of an affected twin (not recorded which). Sequencing was performed on blood. The chain uses TRBV2 and TRBJ1-5. CDR3 in amino acids: CASSEIDTGNQPQHF. Full variable domain (rest looked up from reference TRBV2 and TRBJ1-5): EPEVTQTPSHQVTQMGQEVILRCVPISNHLYFYWYRQILGQKVEFLVSFYNNEISEKSEIFDDQFSVERPDGSNFTLKIRSTKLEDSAMYFCASSEIDTGNQPQHFGDGTRLSIL.